The sequence of this TCR beta chain was determined in a study of CD8 T cells in ankylosing spondylitis (dated by TCRdb to about 2017). Background for the entire study: The study profiled T cell receptor beta repertoires in healthy donors and ankylosing spondylitis patients to find disease-linked TCR variants. The full study cohort comprised about 24 ankylosing spondylitis patients and 85 to 120 healthy donors. Peripheral blood was sampled, and synovial fluid was additionally collected from ankylosing spondylitis patients. The research as a whole found: According to the report, matched synovial fluid samples from ankylosing spondylitis patients were significantly enriched for the disease-linked clones. Some TCR beta motif variants had previously been reported in synovial fluid and blood of reactive arthritis patients, which suggested common disease-initiation mechanisms. The disease-linked clones showed a CD8+ phenotype and occurred at relatively low frequencies in peripheral blood. A TCR beta motif of seven or eight highly homologous amino acid variants appeared characteristic of blood from ankylosing spondylitis patients.

V sheds 3 bases and J sheds 2 bases, leaving 15 bases between their ends. The CDR3 has 16 amino acids, counting the end cysteine and phenylalanine. Of all the DNA, just the CDR3 is kept, 48 bases in frame from base 1. From the germline V gene (reference sequence), CDR1 is SGHAT and CDR2 is FQDESV. This clonotype was picked up many times. The antigen it recognizes is unknown. No qualities accompany the bases; no much larger clone lies one base away. Sequencing took place on an Illumina HiSeq 2500. Quantitative 5'-RACE with molecular barcodes was used to prepare TCR beta libraries. As for the authors' bioinformatics: Disease-linked TCR variants were identified with a new computational method built on a probabilistic model of VDJ rearrangement. TCRdb reanalyzed the raw reads on its own, using fastp at Q25 for trimming and MiXCR for clone calling, and kept in-frame beta chains. All rows with the same CDR3 protein become a single entry with the most common DNA and genes. The V and J calls come from TCRdb's annotation, not from the publication. The table for this sample lists some 220,000 distinct CDR3 sequences; about 7% of them were counted only once. The ten largest account for 11% to 15% of the sample.

The sequence derives from a male donor with ankylosing spondylitis. The material sequenced was blood, either unsorted or a sorted T cell fraction (not recorded which). Here the chain combines TRBV11-1 and TRBJ2-3; tentative D gene TRBD2, with 6 bases matching. The CDR3 sequence is CASSFIAESFTDTQYF. The bases read TGTGCCAGCAGCTTCATAGCGGAGTCCTTCACAGATACGCAGTATTTT.